These 12 T cell receptor beta chains came from one sample sequenced in a study of T cells in Graves' hyperthyroidism and ophthalmopathy. Amplified TCR beta CDR3 regions derived from RNA transcripts. The HTBI primer set was used in a first-round RT-PCR of the TCR CDR3. TCRdb analysed the multiplex PCR reads with MiXCR anew, one entry per CDR3 protein. The data contain some 500,000 distinct CDR3 sequences, 16% of them singletons. The sequenced material came from blood. These receptor sequences come from a woman aged 25 to 45 with Graves' ophthalmopathy.

Many counts were recorded for this clonotype. V usage is TRBV2 and J usage is TRBJ1-5, with 7 bases matching TRBD1. The CDR3 spans 14 residues. With V trimmed by 6 bases and J by 2 bases, 4 bases remained unmatched. The germline gives CDR1 SNHLY, CDR2 FYNNEI. The CDR3 reads CASSFGQGNQPQHF. CDR3 bases: TGTGCCAGCAGCTTTGGACAGGGCAATCAGCCCCAGCATTTT.

The sample holds many counts of this clonotype. The CDR3 DNA sequence: TGTGCCAGCATGTTCCAAAACCAAGAGACCCAGTACTTC. Its protein product is CASMFQNQETQYF. The V call is TRBV11-2, the J call TRBJ2-5, with D unresolved. Trimming removed 7 bases at V and 0 bases at J, with 9 bases between. The V gene's germline CDR1 is SGHAT and CDR2 FQNNGV. This CDR3 has 13 amino acids.

This clonotype was detected many times. At one of its ends the junction is not consistent with the germline gene, which may arise from a read error. The chain is built from TRBV28 and TRBJ2-7; 11 nucleotides match TRBD2. The CDR3 loop spans 15 amino acids. CDR1 is MDHEN and CDR2 is SYDVKM in the germline V gene. CDR3 protein: CASSFGTSGTYEQYF. The CDR3 bases are TGCGCCAGCAGCTTCGGGACTAGCGGTACCTACGAGCAGTACTTC.

This clonotype has at least ten counts. The CDR3 DNA reads TGCAGTGCTAGAGATCTATCTGCCGTCCATTCCTACAATGAGCAGTTCTTC. Encoded protein: CSARDLSAVHSYNEQFF. The chain carries TRBV20-1 and TRBJ2-1; no clear D. Germline CDR1 DFQATT, CDR2 SNEGSKA (reference sequence). This CDR3 region has 17 residues. Trimming took off 0 bases at V and 1 base at J, with 16 bases between the two ends.

Worth noting for this clonotype: This sequence may be a read error, since a much larger clone differs from it by one base. As DNA, the CDR3 is TGTGCCAGCAGCTTTAGCGGAACCCAAGGGACCCAGTACTTC. This translates into CASSFSGTQGTQYF. V gene TRBV7-2 combines with J gene TRBJ2-5; maybe TRBD2 (6 bases). The germline V gene encodes CDR1 SGHTA and CDR2 FQGNSA. The CDR3 spans 14 residues.

The chain joins TRBV20-1 to TRBJ2-1; 10 bases are a match to TRBD2. The CDR3 extends over 16 amino acids. V gave up 0 bases and J gave up 8 bases; unmatched junction bases: 10. The germline V gene encodes CDR1 DFQATT and CDR2 SNEGSKA (reference sequence). The CDR3 loop is CSARDPSGSTHDEQFF. The DNA of the CDR3 is TGCAGTGCTAGAGACCCTAGCGGGAGTACACATGATGAGCAGTTCTTC.

This clonotype has a count of ten or more. CDR3 nucleotide sequence: TGTGCCAGCAGCTTAGAGGGGGGAGGCTATGGCTACACCTTC. It translates to CASSLEGGGYGYTF. The chain uses TRBV7-9 and TRBJ1-2; TRBD1 is a possible D gene (6 bases). CDR3 length: 14 amino acids. Germline-derived CDR1 and CDR2 are SEHNR and FQNEAQ (reference sequence). Trimming shortened V by 1 base and J by 4 bases, and 10 bases separated the two germline ends.

V usage is TRBV7-2 and J usage is TRBJ1-2; a possible D gene is TRBD1 (6 bases). The CDR3 is 15 residues long. The germline CDR1 and CDR2 sequences are SGHTA and FQGNSA. Trimming stripped 2 bases from V and 6 bases from J, with 16 bases between. DNA of the CDR3: TGTGCCAGCAGCTTATCCTCTGGGGGCCTCAATGGCTACACCTTC. Translated: CASSLSSGGLNGYTF.

In this sample, this clonotype turned up a few times. The J gene is TRBJ2-5, the V gene TRBV7-3, with 10 bases aligning to TRBD2. V lost 9 bases to trimming and J lost 5 bases; unmatched junction nucleotides: 12. Germline V gene data show CDR1 as SGHTA and CDR2 as FQGTGA. This CDR3 comprises 15 residues. CDR3 sequence: CASTHSGRLGETQYF. The DNA of the CDR3 is TGTGCCAGTACCCATAGCGGGAGGTTAGGGGAGACCCAGTACTTC.

CDR3 bases: TGCAGTGCGGGGGGGACAGGGTGGAGTGAAAAACTGTTTTTT. Translating it yields CSAGGTGWSEKLFF. The J gene is TRBJ1-4, the V gene TRBV20-1; 9 bases align to TRBD1. Per the germline V gene, CDR1 is DFQATT and CDR2 is SNEGSKA (reference sequence). This CDR3 has 14 amino acids. Trimming at V came to 6 bases and at J to 7 bases, leaving 9 bases not matched to a gene.

This clonotype has ten or more counts. The rearrangement joins TRBV12-3 or TRBV12-4 to TRBJ1-6; no clear D. CDR3 length: 13 amino acids. Trimming took 8 bases from V and 10 from J, leaving 15 bases between them. The CDR3 DNA is TGTGCCAGCGGTGGAGTCGGATACTCACCCCTCCACTTT. This sequence encodes CASGGVGYSPLHF.

Points on this clonotype: A much more abundant neighbour one base away suggests this may be a read error. The rearrangement links TRBV7-9 to TRBJ2-1; D might be TRBD1 (6 bases). The length of the CDR3 is 17 residues. Germline V CDR1 and CDR2: SEHNR, FQNEAQ (reference sequence). CDR3 DNA sequence: TGTGCCATCAGCTCTCAAACAGGGTCGAGCTCCTACAATGAGCAGTTCTTC. It codes for CAISSQTGSSSYNEQFF.